These 10 T cell receptor beta chains came from one sample sequenced in a study of T cells in localized non-small cell lung cancer. Some clones are missing from TCRdb's copy, which holds only in-frame ones; the method was immunoSEQ multiplex PCR. The sample has fewer than 2,000 clones, 24% seen once. Material: normal lung tissue next to the tumor, obtained before any cancer treatment. These receptors came from a woman between 40 and 69 years old with stage II squamous cell lung carcinoma.

The genes are TRBV6-7 and TRBJ1-1; no firm D call. TRBV6-7 is recorded as an ORF, its role being uncertain. The CDR3 is 12 residues long. V lost 0 bases, J lost 11 bases, and 10 bases lay in between. CDR3 coding DNA: TGTGCCAGCAGTTACTCAGGCGGGGAGGCTTTCTTT. This gives the protein CASSYSGGEAFF.

This clone showed up just a few times. The chain links TRBV18 to TRBJ1-1, with a possible D match to TRBD1 (6 bases). There are 14 residues in the CDR3. Germline CDR1 and CDR2: KGHSH and LQKENI. V shed 6 bases and J shed 4 bases, with 15 bases lying between them. The CDR3 DNA reads as TGTGCCAGCTCGCCGGGACATTCTGTCACTGAAGCTTTCTTT. Translated: CASSPGHSVTEAFF.

This clone was detected a few times. V is TRBV1 and J is TRBJ2-7; the table names TRBD2, a call not compared with the DNA. TRBV1 is designated a pseudogene. This CDR3 is built from 16 residues. CDR3 in amino acids: CASSPRGGSGSYEQYF. The CDR3 DNA reads TGCGCCAGCAGCCCGAGGGGGGGTTCTGGGTCCTACGAGCAGTACTTC.

Within the sample, this clone is large (0.1 to 1%). The DNA for the CDR3 is TGTGCCAGCAGCGTGCTTAGCTCTGGAAACACCATATATTTT. Its protein product is CASSVLSSGNTIYF. The chain is built from TRBV9 and TRBJ1-3, with D unclear. Germline V gene data show CDR1 as SGDLS and CDR2 as YYNGEE. This CDR3 contains 14 residues. Between the trimmed V and J ends, which lost 2 bases and 0 bases, there was a span of 6 bases.

The chain is built from TRBV19 and TRBJ2-1; D is perhaps TRBD1 or TRBD2 (5 bases each). The CDR3 contains 14 residues. V was clipped by 1 base and J by 1 base, with 5 bases between them. CDR1 is LNHDA and CDR2 is SQIVND in the germline V gene (reference sequence). The CDR3 region is CASSIGGSYNEQFF. CDR3 nucleotide sequence: TGTGCCAGTAGTATAGGGGGGTCCTACAATGAGCAGTTCTTC. The whole variable domain, filled in from reference TRBV19 and TRBJ2-1, reads DGGITQSPKYLFRKEGQNVTLSCEQNLNHDAMYWYRQDPGQGLRLIYYSQIVNDFQKGDIAEGYSVSREKKESFPLTVTSAQKNPTAFYLCASSIGGSYNEQFFGPGTRLTVL.

The V call is TRBV5-1, the J call TRBJ2-3, with 8 positions matching TRBD2. CDR1 and CDR2 from the germline V gene are SGHRS and YFSETQ. This CDR3 spans 14 amino acids. The J segment lost 5 bases and the V segment lost 4 bases, leaving 6 bases of the junction unmatched. CDR3 residues: CASSPGGAEDTQYF. In DNA, the CDR3 is TGCGCCAGCAGCCCGGGGGGGGCTGAAGATACGCAGTATTTT.

This clone was detected only a few times. The genes are TRBV7-4 and TRBJ1-1; D ambiguous. V dropped 1 base and J dropped 1 base, with 4 bases sitting between them. The CDR3 runs 13 residues. Germline CDR1 is SGHVT and CDR2 is SQSDAQ. The DNA of the CDR3 is TGTGCCAGCAGCTTAGGACAGAACACTGAAGCTTTCTTT. Protein product: CASSLGQNTEAFF. Drawing the rest from reference TRBV7-4 and TRBJ1-1, the complete variable domain is GAGVSQSPRYKVAKRGRDVALRCDSISGHVTLYWYRQTLGQGSEVLTYSQSDAQRDKSGRPSGRFSAERPERSVSTLKIQRTEQGDSAVYLCASSLGQNTEAFFGQGTRLTVV.

The CDR3 loop reads CASSQLVMTEAFF. The CDR3 bases are TGCGCCAGCAGCCAATTGGTGATGACTGAAGCTTTCTTT. V usage is TRBV4-1 and J usage is TRBJ1-1; D is ambiguous. Germline V gene data show CDR1 as MGHRA and CDR2 as YSYEKL. The V end lost 2 bases, the J end lost 5 bases, and 9 bases lay between the germline ends. The CDR3 is 13 amino acids.

This clone has just a few counts. The chain couples TRBV19 to TRBJ2-7, with 7 positions matching TRBD1. Per germline, CDR1 LNHDA and CDR2 SQIVND (reference sequence). V lost 8 bases, J lost 2 bases, and 12 bases stayed unmatched. The CDR3 is 15 residues long. The chain's CDR3 is CASGSKVDRPYEQYF. The CDR3 DNA sequence: TGTGCCAGTGGATCGAAGGTGGACAGGCCCTACGAGCAGTACTTC.

V gene TRBV11-3 combines with J gene TRBJ1-2, with 7 bases fitting TRBD1. This CDR3 has 14 residues. V lost 5 bases and J lost 3; bases outside the gene matches: 6. Per germline, CDR1 SGHNT and CDR2 YENEEA. DNA for the CDR3: TGTGCCAGCAGCCCGAGGACAGGATACTATGGCTACACCTTC. Its translation is CASSPRTGYYGYTF.